The 23 T cell receptor beta chains listed next were all sequenced from one sample in a study of CD8 T cells in ankylosing spondylitis. TCRdb fed the 5' RACE reads into MiXCR, producing one record per CDR3 protein. Here the sample spans 200,000 to 300,000 distinct CDR3 sequences, around 25% being singletons. Source material: blood, either unsorted or a sorted T cell fraction (not recorded which). Receptors originate from a male donor with ankylosing spondylitis or in good health (not recorded which).

The V and J genes are TRBV7-8 and TRBJ2-1; 10 bases fit TRBD2. The ends lost 1 base at V and 4 bases at J; junction bases unmatched: 4. Germline lookup yields CDR1 SGHVS and CDR2 FQNEAQ. The CDR3 length is 16 residues. CDR3 sequence (DNA): TGTGCCAGCAGCTTAGGTAGCGGGGGGAATTACAATGAGCAGTTCTTC. Residues: CASSLGSGGNYNEQFF. The full variable domain, with the rest looked up from reference TRBV7-8 and TRBJ2-1, is GAGVSQSPRYKVAKRGQDVALRCDPISGHVSLFWYQQALGQGPEFLTYFQNEAQLDKSGLPSDRFFAERPEGSVSTLKIQRTQQEDSAVYLCASSLGSGGNYNEQFFGPGTRLTVL.

This clonotype has more than one count but fewer than ten. The genes are TRBV29-1 and TRBJ1-5; TRBD1 matches at 10 bases. Trimming took 5 bases from V and 3 from J; bases not matched to a gene: 7. This CDR3 spans 15 amino acids. The germline V gene has CDR1 SQVTM and CDR2 ANQGSEA. The CDR3: CSVKLGQGDNQPQHF. The CDR3 DNA is TGCAGCGTTAAATTAGGACAGGGGGACAATCAGCCCCAGCATTTT. The full variable domain, with the rest looked up from reference TRBV29-1 and TRBJ1-5, is SAVISQKPSRDICQRGTSLTIQCQVDSQVTMMFWYRQQPGQSLTLIATANQGSEATYESGFVIDKFPISRPNLTFSTLTVSNMSPEDSSIYLCSVKLGQGDNQPQHFGDGTRLSIL.

Many counts were recorded for this clonotype. The chain couples TRBV7-2 to TRBJ2-7; no firm D call. The germline V gene encodes CDR1 SGHTA and CDR2 FQGNSA. V shed 5 bases and J shed 7 bases, with 15 bases lying between them. The CDR3 spans 13 residues. CDR3 in amino acids: CASSTHPSGEQYF. The CDR3 nucleotides are TGTGCCAGCAGCACACATCCCTCTGGTGAGCAGTACTTC.

The rearrangement links TRBV6-1 to TRBJ1-1, with D possibly TRBD1 on 5 matching bases. The CDR3 sequence is 13 residues long. Germline V gene lookup returns CDR1 MNHNS and CDR2 SASEGT. Deletions cut 4 bases from V and 8 bases from J, with 14 bases between. CDR3 in DNA: TGTGCCAGCAGTGTAGAAGGGGCAGGCGAAGCTTTCTTT. Its translation: CASSVEGAGEAFF.

The chain couples TRBV29-1 to TRBJ2-3; TRBD1 might be the D (5 bases). V was cut by 4 bases and J by 6 bases, with 11 bases left in between. The CDR3 totals 12 residues. Germline V CDR1 and CDR2: SQVTM, ANQGSEA. CDR3 protein: CSVVRGYDTQYF. In nucleotides, the CDR3 is TGCAGCGTTGTAAGGGGATACGATACGCAGTATTTT.

The chain uses TRBV7-9 and TRBJ2-3; 8 positions agree with TRBD1. This CDR3 spans 15 amino acids. Germline V gives CDR1 SEHNR, CDR2 FQNEAQ (reference sequence). Germline trimming cut 3 bases from V and 0 bases from J; bases unmatched to any gene: 2. The CDR3 loop is CASSFAGGSTDTQYF. As DNA, the CDR3 is TGTGCCAGCAGCTTTGCAGGGGGCAGCACAGATACGCAGTATTTT.

The gene calls are TRBV20-1 and TRBJ1-5; D call uncertain. The CDR3 totals 13 residues. Per germline, CDR1 DFQATT and CDR2 SNEGSKA (reference sequence). V lost 3 bases, J lost 5 bases, and 11 bases lay in between. The CDR3 nucleotides are TGCAGTGCTAGTCGTCAGTATGATCAGCCCCAGCATTTT. Translated, it gives CSASRQYDQPQHF.

This clonotype was detected ten times or more. The chain is built from TRBV20-1 and TRBJ1-5; D is unclear. V was pared by 2 bases and J by 1 base, with 6 bases between. CDR3 size: 13 residues. CDR1 and CDR2 (germline): DFQATT, SNEGSKA (reference sequence). CDR3 DNA: TGCAGTGCTAGACGGGAAAGCAATCAGCCCCAGCATTTT. Protein sequence: CSARRESNQPQHF.

This clonotype came up a few times. This chain uses TRBV12-3 or TRBV12-4 with TRBJ2-7; D is possibly TRBD1 (6 bases). V was cut by 6 bases and J by 6 bases, with 9 bases left in between. CDR3 length equals 11 residues. In DNA, the CDR3 is TGTGCCAGCAGCAACAGGGTCGAGCAGTACTTC. It yields the protein CASSNRVEQYF.

The rearrangement links TRBV4-1 to TRBJ1-6, with no clear D. Germline lookup yields CDR1 MGHRA and CDR2 YSYEKL. V gave up 1 base and J gave up 7 bases, with 5 bases separating them. CDR3 length: 13 amino acids. The CDR3 is CASSQVRNSPLHF. In DNA, the CDR3 is TGCGCCAGCAGCCAAGTTCGAAATTCACCCCTCCACTTT.

This clonotype was seen at least ten times. The CDR3 DNA reads TGTGCCAGCAGTTCATCCAGGGAAAATGAGCAGTTCTTC. Encoded protein: CASSSSRENEQFF. V and J are TRBV12-3 or TRBV12-4 and TRBJ2-1; weak D call: TRBD1 (5 bases). The CDR3 has 13 amino acids. Trimming took off 4 bases at V and 7 bases at J, with 11 bases between the two ends.

This rearrangement joins TRBV18 to TRBJ1-1; D is unclear. V shed 2 bases and J shed 1 base, with 8 bases lying between them. This CDR3 has 14 amino acids. The germline V gene has CDR1 KGHSH and CDR2 LQKENI. CDR3 DNA sequence: TGTGCCAGCTCACCAAGACACTCGAACACTGAAGCTTTCTTT. As protein: CASSPRHSNTEAFF. The whole variable domain, remainder taken from reference TRBV18 and TRBJ1-1, is NAGVMQNPRHLVRRRGQEARLRCSPMKGHSHVYWYRQLPEEGLKFMVYLQKENIIDESGMPKERFSAEFPKEGPSILRIQQVVRGDSAAYFCASSPRHSNTEAFFGQGTRLTVV.

V gene TRBV7-6 combines with J gene TRBJ2-1, with 8 bases identical to TRBD2. Germline V CDR1 and CDR2: SGHVS, FNYEAQ. This CDR3 has 15 residues. The V segment lost 6 bases and the J segment 5 bases; nucleotides outside the gene matches: 9. The CDR3 bases are TGTGCCAGCAGTTTTTTCACTAGCGGAGACAATGAGCAGTTCTTC. It yields the protein CASSFFTSGDNEQFF.

In this sample, this clonotype turned up many times. This chain uses TRBV5-1 with TRBJ2-1, with 9 positions matching TRBD2. The CDR3 runs 15 residues. Losses at the gene ends were 0 bases for V and 5 bases for J; bases not matched to a gene: 3. The germline V gene has CDR1 SGHRS and CDR2 YFSETQ. The CDR3 sequence is CASSLVASGDNEQFF. DNA of the CDR3: TGCGCCAGCAGCTTGGTGGCTAGCGGGGACAATGAGCAGTTCTTC.

At least ten counts were recorded for this clonotype. The gene calls are TRBV9 and TRBJ2-1; maybe TRBD2 (5 bases). Germline V gene sequence: CDR1 SGDLS, CDR2 YYNGEE. The germline V and J ends were trimmed by 2 bases and 9 bases, with 18 bases remaining between them. The CDR3 covers 15 residues. The CDR3 bases are TGTGCCAGCAGCGTGGAGGAGCTCGAAAATAGTGAGCAGTTCTTC. The encoded protein is CASSVEELENSEQFF.

Turning to this clonotype: A read error may produce the germline difference seen at one junction end. V is TRBV3-1 and J is TRBJ2-5, with D unresolved. This CDR3 is 11 amino acids long. Germline V CDR1 and CDR2: LGHDT, YNNKEL (reference sequence). CDR3 sequence reads: CASSQDSRADF. The DNA of the CDR3 is TGTGCCAGCAGCCAAGACTCTAGGGCGGACTTC.

This clonotype is a singleton in its sample. The junction shows a germline mismatch at one end, possibly a read error. The chain joins TRBV6-5 to TRBJ2-6, with no clear D. The CDR3 is 13 amino acids. Germline values: CDR1 MNHEY, CDR2 SVGAGI. In DNA form, the CDR3 reads TGTGCCAGCAGGTACTTCGGGGCCAACGTCCTGACTTTC. Protein product: CASRYFGANVLTF.

This clonotype was seen a handful of times. The V call is TRBV11-2, the J call TRBJ2-2, with D perhaps assigned TRBD1 or TRBD2 (5 bases each). This CDR3 is 18 amino acids long. The germline CDR1 and CDR2 sequences are SGHAT and FQNNGV. With 5 bases removed from V and 8 bases from J, the gap between germline ends came to 27 bases. The CDR3 sequence: CASSLSHHLGVGRGELFF. In DNA form, the CDR3 reads TGTGCCAGCAGCCTCTCCCACCACTTGGGGGTTGGGCGGGGGGAGCTGTTTTTT.

This clonotype was detected ten times or more. J is TRBJ2-5 and V is TRBV15; TRBD1 matches at 7 bases. Germline-derived CDR1 and CDR2 are LNHNV and YYDKDF (reference sequence). Unmatched junction bases numbered 3, after V lost 3 bases and J lost 2 bases. The CDR3 runs to 14 residues. The CDR3 DNA follows: TGTGCCACCAGCAGGGACAGGAATCAAGAGACCCAGTACTTC. It codes for CATSRDRNQETQYF.

This clonotype has a count of ten or more. The chain has TRBV20-1 and TRBJ2-1; TRBD2 is a possible D gene (6 bases). CDR1 and CDR2 (germline): DFQATT, SNEGSKA (reference sequence). Trimming removed 3 bases at V and 0 bases at J, with 9 bases between. The CDR3 is 14 residues long. The CDR3 protein is CSASRGSSYNEQFF. CDR3 in DNA: TGCAGTGCTAGCCGGGGGAGCTCCTACAATGAGCAGTTCTTC.

This clonotype has a handful of counts. The chain is built from TRBV20-1 and TRBJ2-3; no definite D call. The CDR3 totals 14 residues. The germline V gene encodes CDR1 DFQATT and CDR2 SNEGSKA (reference sequence). The V gene lost 6 bases and the J gene lost 0 bases, with 13 bases spanning the gap. For the CDR3, the DNA is TGCAGTGCGGCCCTCAGCCCCAGCACAGATACGCAGTATTTT. Protein product: CSAALSPSTDTQYF.

This clonotype occurred many times. The chain joins TRBV10-2 to TRBJ2-3; possible D gene TRBD2, 6 bases. Germline V gene sequence: CDR1 WSHSY, CDR2 SAAADI. The CDR3 loop spans 15 amino acids. Trimming stripped 3 bases from V and 6 bases from J, with 16 bases between. CDR3: CASSDGGVIFDTQYF. Here the CDR3 DNA reads TGCGCCAGCAGTGACGGGGGAGTGATTTTTGATACGCAGTATTTT.

The CDR3 sequence: CSAPQGAGYNEQFF. In DNA, the CDR3 is TGCAGTGCGCCCCAGGGGGCGGGGTACAATGAGCAGTTCTTC. The chain has TRBV20-1 and TRBJ2-1; 8 bases fit TRBD1. This CDR3 comprises 14 residues. The V and J ends lost 6 bases and 4 bases, in that order; junction bases with no gene match: 8. The germline CDR1 and CDR2 sequences are DFQATT and SNEGSKA (reference sequence).